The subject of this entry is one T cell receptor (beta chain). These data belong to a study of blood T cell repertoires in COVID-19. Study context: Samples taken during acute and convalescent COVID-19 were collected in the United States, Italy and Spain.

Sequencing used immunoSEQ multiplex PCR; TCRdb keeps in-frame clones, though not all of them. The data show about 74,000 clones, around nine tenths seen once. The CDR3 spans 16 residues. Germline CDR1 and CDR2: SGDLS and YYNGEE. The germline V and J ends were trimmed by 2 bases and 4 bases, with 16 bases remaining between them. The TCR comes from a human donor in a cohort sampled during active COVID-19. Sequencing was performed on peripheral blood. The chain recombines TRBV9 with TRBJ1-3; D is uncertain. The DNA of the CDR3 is TGTGCCAGCAGCGTTGGTGTATGGGAGGGAGGAAACACCATATATTTT. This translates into CASSVGVWEGGNTIYF. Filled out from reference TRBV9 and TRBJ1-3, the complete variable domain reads DSGVTQTPKHLITATGQRVTLRCSPRSGDLSVYWYQQSLDQGLQFLIQYYNGEERAKGNILERFSAQQFPDLHSELNLSSLELGDSALYFCASSVGVWEGGNTIYFGEGSWLTVV.